One sample yielded the 16 T cell receptor beta chains listed below, sequenced in a study of blood T cell repertoires in COVID-19. Sequenced by immunoSEQ multiplex PCR; TCRdb stores in-frame clones only, minus some. The sample shows about 65,000 clones, over 85% of them seen only once. Sequencing was performed on peripheral blood. Receptor source: a man aged 55 to 70 with acute or convalescent COVID-19.

The V gene is TRBV7-8, the J gene TRBJ1-4, with D possibly matching TRBD1 (5 bases). The CDR3 runs to 14 residues. Per germline, CDR1 SGHVS and CDR2 FQNEAQ. The V and J ends lost 3 bases and 8 bases respectively, with 13 bases between them. CDR3 bases: TGTGCCAGCAGCTTTATGCAGGGCCAGGAAAAACTGTTTTTT. It translates to CASSFMQGQEKLFF.

The rearrangement links TRBV2 to TRBJ1-1; D not resolved. The germline V and J ends were trimmed by 2 bases and 0 bases, with 7 bases remaining between them. Germline V gene lookup returns CDR1 SNHLY and CDR2 FYNNEI. This CDR3 spans 14 amino acids. The DNA for the CDR3 is TGTGCCAGCAGTGAACGAGGGATGAACACTGAAGCTTTCTTT. This sequence encodes CASSERGMNTEAFF.

This clone has a single count. V and J are TRBV5-6 and TRBJ2-3; D gene uncertain. Trimming cost V 0 bases and J 1 base, with 15 bases left between them. This CDR3 spans 17 amino acids. Germline lookup yields CDR1 SGHDT and CDR2 YYEEEE. DNA for the CDR3: TGTGCCAGCAGCTTGGCATCCAAACAGACCCGCACAGATACGCAGTATTTT. Residues: CASSLASKQTRTDTQYF.

Of note for this clone: The CDR3 end shows no conserved phenylalanine or tryptophan, and so a read error is likely. The DNA is omitted, as the CDR3 cannot be located on it reliably, and the CDR3 follows TCRdb's listing. The chain recombines TRBV30 with TRBJ1-2; the DNA was not compared with TRBD1, the D call given in the table. Germline V lookup: CDR1 GTSNPN, CDR2 SVGIG (reference sequence). The CDR3 adds up to 10 amino acids, both ends counted. This CDR3 is CAWRRDRDSY.

V is TRBV18 and J is TRBJ2-7; 9 positions match TRBD1. V was pared by 1 base and J by 3 bases, with 4 bases of the junction left unmatched. Germline assignment: CDR1 KGHSH and CDR2 LQKENI. This CDR3 contains 15 residues. DNA for the CDR3: TGTGCCAGCTCACCACGGACAGGGGAAGTCTACGAGCAGTACTTC. Amino acid sequence: CASSPRTGEVYEQYF.

This clone is a singleton in its sample. CDR3 sequence: CAWREAGGPQFF. The CDR3 DNA reads TGTGCCTGGAGAGAGGCGGGGGGGCCGCAGTTCTTC. V usage is TRBV30 and J usage is TRBJ2-1; the match to TRBD2 covers 9 bases. The CDR3 covers 12 residues. CDR1 and CDR2 from the germline V gene are GTSNPN and SVGIG (reference sequence). Trimming cost V 3 bases and J 12 bases; bases outside gene matches: 6.

The rearrangement joins TRBV23-1 to TRBJ1-2; D is possibly TRBD1 (5 bases). TRBV23-1 is annotated as an ORF whose role is uncertain. With 0 bases removed from V and 5 bases from J, the gap between germline ends came to 16 bases. CDR3 length equals 16 residues. CDR3 in DNA: TGCGCCAGCAGTCAATCGTATAGGACAACCGTTTATGGCTACACCTTC. Protein sequence: CASSQSYRTTVYGYTF.

The chain links TRBV29-1 to TRBJ1-2, with D perhaps matching TRBD1 (6 bases). Per germline, CDR1 SQVTM and CDR2 ANQGSEA. V gave up 0 bases and J gave up 8 bases, with 19 bases separating them. The CDR3 sequence is 15 residues long. In nucleotides, the CDR3 is TGCAGCGTTGAAGATAGCTGGGTACAGGGAGGGGGCTACACCTTC. This encodes CSVEDSWVQGGGYTF.

As concerns this clone: One end of the junction does not line up with germline, which may come from a read error. The chain has TRBV9 and TRBJ2-6; TRBD1 agrees at 9 bases. From germline, CDR1 is SGDLS and CDR2 YYNGEE. This CDR3 spans 21 amino acids. The chain's CDR3 is CARSVVGGGQGLSSGANVLTF. CDR3 nucleotides: TGTGCCCGCAGCGTAGTTGGGGGGGGACAGGGCCTTTCCTCTGGGGCCAACGTCCTGACTTTC.

The chain links TRBV7-9 to TRBJ1-1; TRBD1 aligns across 10 bases. V trimming: 0 bases; J trimming: 7 bases; junction bases outside the gene matches: 2. The germline V gene has CDR1 SEHNR and CDR2 FQNEAQ (reference sequence). The CDR3 loop spans 14 amino acids. The CDR3 reads CASSLARDRGEAFF. The CDR3 DNA sequence: TGTGCCAGCAGCTTAGCAAGGGACAGGGGTGAAGCTTTCTTT.

The chain has TRBV18 and TRBJ1-5; D might be TRBD1 (6 bases). V lost 6 bases to trimming and J lost 3 bases, with 18 bases between them. The CDR3 covers 16 residues. Germline CDR1 and CDR2: KGHSH and LQKENI. The CDR3 DNA is TGTGCCAGCTCTTCTCAACAGGGACCCAACAATCAGCCCCAGCATTTT. Residues: CASSSQQGPNNQPQHF.

This rearrangement joins TRBV5-1 to TRBJ1-1, with 8 nucleotides matching TRBD1. The germline V gene encodes CDR1 SGHRS and CDR2 YFSETQ. J was trimmed by 7 bases and V by 4 bases; bases with no gene match: 12. The CDR3 totals 15 residues. This CDR3 is CASSVDNRGSGEAFF. The DNA for the CDR3 is TGCGCCAGCAGCGTGGATAACAGGGGGTCGGGTGAAGCTTTCTTT.

The chain carries TRBV19 and TRBJ1-3; D is ambiguous. V was cut by 4 bases and J by 3 bases, with 16 bases left in between. The V gene's germline CDR1 is LNHDA and CDR2 SQIVND (reference sequence). The CDR3 is 16 amino acids. CDR3 region: CASSSTATRRGNTIYF. CDR3 bases: TGTGCCAGTAGTAGCACTGCTACCCGTCGTGGAAACACCATATATTTT. Together with reference TRBV19 and TRBJ1-3, the CDR3 gives the full variable domain: DGGITQSPKYLFRKEGQNVTLSCEQNLNHDAMYWYRQDPGQGLRLIYYSQIVNDFQKGDIAEGYSVSREKKESFPLTVTSAQKNPTAFYLCASSSTATRRGNTIYFGEGSWLTVV.

This clone was seen a single time. V usage is TRBV5-1 and J usage is TRBJ1-3; D is unresolved. Trimming took 5 bases from V and 2 from J, leaving 8 bases between them. The CDR3 consists of 13 residues. Germline lookup yields CDR1 SGHRS and CDR2 YFSETQ. The DNA for the CDR3 is TGCGCCAGCAGTCATACAGCTGGAAACACCATATATTTT. Protein product: CASSHTAGNTIYF.

V and J are TRBV11-3 and TRBJ1-1; D is uncertain. The CDR3 consists of 13 residues. The germline gives CDR1 SGHNT, CDR2 YENEEA. Trimming shortened V by 3 bases and J by 1 base, and 6 bases separated the two germline ends. DNA of the CDR3: TGTGCCAGCAGCTTGGCCGCGAACACTGAAGCTTTCTTT. Protein: CASSLAANTEAFF.

The chain uses TRBV3-1 (or the pseudogene TRBV3-2) and TRBJ1-1; D possibly corresponds to TRBD1 (5 bases). The CDR3 is made up of 14 amino acids. CDR1 is LGHDT and CDR2 is YNNKEL in the germline V gene (reference sequence). The V end lost 3 bases, the J end lost 1 base, and 9 bases lay between the germline ends. CDR3 in amino acids: CASSQPGPNTEAFF. The CDR3 nucleotides read TGTGCCAGCAGCCAGCCAGGGCCGAACACTGAAGCTTTCTTT.